Shown below are 19 T cell receptor beta chains from a single sample sequenced in a study of blood T cells in healthy people across ages. A second PCR of 7 to 11 cycles used a sample-barcoded 5' primer and a J-beta primer mix. In TCRdb, the 5' RACE reads were re-called with MiXCR into one record per CDR3 protein. This sample has nearly 800,000 distinct CDR3 sequences, with approximately 53% found just once. Sequenced: blood. The origin of the receptors is a man aged 35 to 55 in good health.

A word on this clonotype: It may be a read error: a sequence one base away is much more abundant. The CDR3: CAISRGTGDGETQYF. The CDR3 bases are TGTGCCATCAGTAGGGGGACAGGGGACGGAGAGACCCAGTACTTC. The V and J genes are TRBV10-3 and TRBJ2-5; TRBD1 aligns across 10 bases. J gave up 4 bases and V 5 bases, and 7 bases lay outside the gene matches. The CDR3 has 15 residues. The germline CDR1 and CDR2 sequences are ENHRY and SYGVKD.

The chain recombines TRBV6-5 with TRBJ2-1; TRBD2 aligns across 9 bases. Germline lookup yields CDR1 MNHEY and CDR2 SVGAGI. This CDR3 is built from 16 residues. Trimming removed 5 bases from V and 4 bases from J; junction bases left unmatched: 9. CDR3 in amino acids: CASSTLAGVGYNEQFF. The CDR3, as DNA: TGTGCCAGCAGTACTTTAGCGGGAGTCGGATACAATGAGCAGTTCTTC.

This chain joins TRBV7-9 and TRBJ2-5, with TRBD2 matching over 8 bases. Germline V gene data show CDR1 as SEHNR and CDR2 as FQNEAQ (reference sequence). The CDR3 spans 18 residues. V lost 5 bases and J lost 3; bases outside the gene matches: 17. The CDR3 DNA reads as TGTGCCAGCAGCGGGAAGGGGTTTGGGACTAGATTCGAAGAGACCCAGTACTTC. Translated, it gives CASSGKGFGTRFEETQYF.

CDR3 sequence reads: CSARDSGVSLYRGTQYF. The DNA for the CDR3 is TGCAGTGCTAGAGATTCGGGGGTATCATTGTATCGGGGTACGCAGTATTTT. The chain joins TRBV20-1 to TRBJ2-3; TRBD2 might be the D (6 bases). V dropped 0 bases and J dropped 8 bases, with 24 bases sitting between them. The length of the CDR3 is 17 residues. The germline gives CDR1 DFQATT, CDR2 SNEGSKA (reference sequence).

The chain recombines TRBV12-3 or TRBV12-4 with TRBJ2-3; tentatively, D is TRBD2 (7 bases). With 3 bases removed from V and 3 bases from J, the gap between germline ends came to 19 bases. The CDR3 extends over 17 amino acids. This CDR3 is CASSFGGGGSRTDTQYF. The CDR3 DNA follows: TGTGCCAGCAGTTTTGGGGGCGGGGGAAGTAGGACAGATACGCAGTATTTT.

The chain uses TRBV12-3 or TRBV12-4 and TRBJ2-2; the D is unclear. The CDR3 contains 14 residues. Trimming took 7 bases from V and 3 from J, leaving 12 bases between them. CDR3 protein: CASKTPSYTGELFF. Here the CDR3 DNA reads TGTGCCAGCAAGACCCCTAGTTACACCGGGGAGCTGTTTTTT.

This clonotype was counted between two and nine times. The V and J genes are TRBV7-2 and TRBJ1-2; D remains ambiguous. Germline lookup yields CDR1 SGHTA and CDR2 FQGNSA. The CDR3 contains 16 residues. The V end lost 1 base, the J end lost 5 bases, and 17 bases lay between the germline ends. The CDR3 reads CASSLDNPRARYGYTF. Written as DNA, the CDR3 is TGTGCCAGCAGCTTAGACAACCCCCGGGCACGTTATGGCTACACCTTC. The full variable domain, its missing parts supplied by reference TRBV7-2 and TRBJ1-2, is GAGVSQSPSNKVTEKGKDVELRCDPISGHTALYWYRQSLGQGLEFLIYFQGNSAPDKSGLPSDRFSAERTGGSVSTLTIQRTQQEDSAVYLCASSLDNPRARYGYTFGSGTRLTVV.

The V call is TRBV6-6, the J call TRBJ2-7, with D unclear. This CDR3 spans 15 amino acids. V lost 5 bases and J lost 2, with 16 bases in between. Germline V gene lookup returns CDR1 MNHNY and CDR2 SVGAGI (reference sequence). CDR3 region: CASSHTATRTYEQYF. CDR3 DNA sequence: TGTGCCAGCAGTCACACAGCCACGCGAACCTACGAGCAGTACTTC.

In this sample, this clonotype turned up a few times. CDR3 in amino acids: CASSRTGEYNEQFF. Written as DNA, the CDR3 is TGTGCCAGCAGTAGGACAGGGGAATACAATGAGCAGTTCTTC. This sequence joins TRBV6-2 or TRBV6-3 and TRBJ2-1; TRBD1 matches at 9 bases. Looked up from germline, CDR1 is MNHEY and CDR2 is SVGEGT. V shed 5 bases and J 4 bases; nucleotides not matched to a gene: 3. The CDR3 length is 14 residues.

This clonotype has a count of ten or more. The rearrangement joins TRBV20-1 to TRBJ2-7, with D unresolved. This CDR3 is 13 amino acids long. Trimming cost V 0 bases and J 6 bases, with 12 bases left between them. Germline lookup yields CDR1 DFQATT and CDR2 SNEGSKA (reference sequence). CDR3: CSARDRQVGEQYF. The DNA for the CDR3 is TGCAGTGCTAGAGATAGGCAGGTGGGCGAGCAGTACTTC.

Only one count was recorded for this clonotype. V and J are TRBV30 and TRBJ2-3, with no clear D. Germline values: CDR1 GTSNPN, CDR2 SVGIG (reference sequence). The CDR3 consists of 12 residues. With 1 base removed from V and 5 bases from J, the gap between germline ends came to 7 bases. In nucleotides, the CDR3 is TGTGCCTGGAGTGAGAGAGTAGATACGCAGTATTTT. Its translation is CAWSERVDTQYF.

This chain connects TRBV6-5 to TRBJ2-6; the match to TRBD1 covers 8 bases. Germline CDR1 reads MNHEY; CDR2 reads SVGAGI. V was pared by 4 bases and J by 4 bases, with 6 bases of the junction left unmatched. CDR3 size: 16 residues. The CDR3 coding sequence is TGTGCCAGCAGTTCCGACAGGGGAAGAGGGGCCAACGTCCTGACTTTC. It translates to CASSSDRGRGANVLTF.

This clonotype was seen a handful of times. The chain combines TRBV20-1 with TRBJ2-5; 9 nucleotides match TRBD2. The tail of the sequence fits TRBJ2-7 better, so the J call may be wrong. Germline CDR1 DFQATT, CDR2 SNEGSKA (reference sequence). CDR3 length: 16 residues. The CDR3 here is CSARARAAGGPGEQYF. The CDR3, as DNA: TGCAGTGCTAGAGCCCGCGCAGCGGGAGGTCCAGGCGAGCAGTACTTC.

This chain joins TRBV7-2 and TRBJ2-1, with 10 bases that match TRBD2. Trimming removed 5 bases from V and 2 bases from J; junction bases left unmatched: 9. The CDR3 is made up of 17 amino acids. Germline CDR1 is SGHTA and CDR2 is FQGNSA. This chain's CDR3 is CASSPQAGGPPYNEQFF. For the CDR3, the DNA is TGTGCCAGCAGCCCACAAGCGGGGGGGCCTCCCTACAATGAGCAGTTCTTC.

This clonotype occurred a few times. This chain uses TRBV11-3 with TRBJ2-3, with no clear D. From germline, CDR1 is SGHNT and CDR2 YENEEA. V lost 3 bases, J lost 4 bases, and 11 bases lay in between. The CDR3 has 14 amino acids. CDR3: CASSFADHADTQYF. The CDR3 DNA sequence: TGTGCCAGCAGCTTTGCCGACCATGCAGATACGCAGTATTTT. Supplemented by reference TRBV11-3 and TRBJ2-3, the full variable domain reads EAGVVQSPRYKIIEKKQPVAFWCNPISGHNTLYWYLQNLGQGPELLIRYENEEAVDDSQLPKDRFSAERLKGVDSTLKIQPAELGDSAVYLCASSFADHADTQYFGPGTRLTVL.

The CDR3 sequence is CASSHLGQGFPNYGYTF. The CDR3 nucleotides are TGCGCCAGCAGCCATCTCGGACAGGGGTTCCCTAACTATGGCTACACCTTC. The J gene is TRBJ1-2, the V gene TRBV4-1; 9 nucleotides line up with TRBD1. From germline, CDR1 is MGHRA and CDR2 YSYEKL. The CDR3 spans 17 residues. The V segment lost 3 bases and the J segment 0 bases; nucleotides outside the gene matches: 8.

The J gene is TRBJ2-4, the V gene TRBV12-3 or TRBV12-4; 10 bases are a match to TRBD2. The CDR3 sequence is 18 residues long. Losses at the gene ends were 5 bases for V and 0 bases for J; bases not matched to a gene: 10. The CDR3: CASSPLGLAVVAKNIQYF. DNA of the CDR3: TGTGCCAGCAGTCCCCTAGGACTAGCGGTAGTAGCCAAAAACATTCAGTACTTC.

V is TRBV5-1 and J is TRBJ2-1; D not resolved. The germline V gene encodes CDR1 SGHRS and CDR2 YFSETQ. Trimming cost V 3 bases and J 7 bases, with 11 bases left between them. CDR3 size: 13 residues. The CDR3 DNA reads as TGCGCCAGCAGCTGGGTTGCGGAGAATGAGCAGTTCTTC. It specifies CASSWVAENEQFF.

This clonotype was counted only a few times. The V and J genes are TRBV6-5 and TRBJ1-1; 7 bases are shared with TRBD1. The trim removed 5 bases at V and 2 bases at J, leaving 8 bases unmatched. The CDR3 extends over 15 amino acids. In germline, CDR1 is MNHEY, CDR2 SVGAGI. The CDR3 DNA reads as TGTGCCAGCAGTCGCTCGGGACAGTTTAACACTGAAGCTTTCTTT. Amino acid sequence: CASSRSGQFNTEAFF.